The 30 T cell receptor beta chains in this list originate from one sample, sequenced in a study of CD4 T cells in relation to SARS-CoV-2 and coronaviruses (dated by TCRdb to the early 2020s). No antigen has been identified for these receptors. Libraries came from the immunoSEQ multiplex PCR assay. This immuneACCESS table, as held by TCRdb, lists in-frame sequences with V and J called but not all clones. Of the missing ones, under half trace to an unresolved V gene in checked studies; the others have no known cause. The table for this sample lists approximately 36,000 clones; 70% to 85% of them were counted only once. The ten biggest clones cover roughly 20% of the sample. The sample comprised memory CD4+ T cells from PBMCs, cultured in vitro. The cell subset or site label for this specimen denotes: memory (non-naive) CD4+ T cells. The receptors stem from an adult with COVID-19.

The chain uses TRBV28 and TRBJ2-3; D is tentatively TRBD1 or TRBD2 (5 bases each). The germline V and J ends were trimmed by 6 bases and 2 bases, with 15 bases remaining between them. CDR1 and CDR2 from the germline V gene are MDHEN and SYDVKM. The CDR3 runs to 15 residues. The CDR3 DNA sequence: TGTGCCAGCAGGGGTAATCAGGGACCCACAGATACGCAGTATTTT. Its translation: CASRGNQGPTDTQYF.

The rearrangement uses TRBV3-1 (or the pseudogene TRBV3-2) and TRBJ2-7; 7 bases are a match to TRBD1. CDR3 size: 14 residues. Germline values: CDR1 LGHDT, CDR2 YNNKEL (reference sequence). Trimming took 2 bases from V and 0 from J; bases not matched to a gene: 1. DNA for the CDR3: TGTGCCAGCAGCCAAAACAGGGGCTCCTACGAGCAGTACTTC. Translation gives CASSQNRGSYEQYF.

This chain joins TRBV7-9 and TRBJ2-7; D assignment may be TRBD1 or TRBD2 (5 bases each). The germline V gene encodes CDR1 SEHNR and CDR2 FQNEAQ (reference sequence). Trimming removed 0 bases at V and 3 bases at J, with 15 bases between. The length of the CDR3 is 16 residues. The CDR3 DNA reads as TGTGCCAGCAGCTTAGCGTTCAGGGACGACGGCTACGAGCAGTACTTC. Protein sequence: CASSLAFRDDGYEQYF.

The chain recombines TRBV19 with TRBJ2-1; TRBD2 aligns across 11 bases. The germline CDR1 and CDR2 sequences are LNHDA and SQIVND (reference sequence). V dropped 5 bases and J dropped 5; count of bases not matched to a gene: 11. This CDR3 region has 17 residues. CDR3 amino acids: CASSRPPGLADNNEQFF. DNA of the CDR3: TGTGCCAGTAGTCGGCCTCCGGGACTAGCGGACAACAATGAGCAGTTCTTC.

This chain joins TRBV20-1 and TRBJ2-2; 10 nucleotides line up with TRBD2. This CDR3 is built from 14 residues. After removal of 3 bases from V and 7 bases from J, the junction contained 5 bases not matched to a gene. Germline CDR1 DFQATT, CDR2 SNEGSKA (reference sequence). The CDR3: CSASVAGGVGELFF. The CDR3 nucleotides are TGCAGTGCTAGTGTAGCGGGAGGTGTCGGGGAGCTGTTTTTT.

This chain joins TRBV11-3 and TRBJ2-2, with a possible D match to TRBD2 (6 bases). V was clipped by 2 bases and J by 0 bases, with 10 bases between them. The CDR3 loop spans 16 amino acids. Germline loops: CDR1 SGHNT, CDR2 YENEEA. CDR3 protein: CASSLSGGANTGELFF. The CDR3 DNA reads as TGTGCCAGCAGCTTAAGCGGCGGGGCGAACACCGGGGAGCTGTTTTTT. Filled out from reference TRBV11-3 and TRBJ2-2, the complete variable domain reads EAGVVQSPRYKIIEKKQPVAFWCNPISGHNTLYWYLQNLGQGPELLIRYENEEAVDDSQLPKDRFSAERLKGVDSTLKIQPAELGDSAVYLCASSLSGGANTGELFFGEGSRLTVL.

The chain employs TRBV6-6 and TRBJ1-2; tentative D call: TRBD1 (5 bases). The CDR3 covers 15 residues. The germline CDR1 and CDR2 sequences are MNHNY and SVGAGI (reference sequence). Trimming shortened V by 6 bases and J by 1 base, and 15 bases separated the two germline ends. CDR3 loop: CASSSLTEGNYGYTF. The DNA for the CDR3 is TGTGCCAGCAGCTCTTTGACAGAGGGTAACTATGGCTACACCTTC.

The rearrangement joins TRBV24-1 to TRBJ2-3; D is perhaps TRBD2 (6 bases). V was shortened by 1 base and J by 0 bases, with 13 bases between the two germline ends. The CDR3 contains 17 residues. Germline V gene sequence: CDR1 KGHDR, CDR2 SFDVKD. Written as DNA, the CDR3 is TGTGCCACCAGTGATTTCAGGAGGGGCTCCAGCACAGATACGCAGTATTTT. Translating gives CATSDFRRGSSTDTQYF.

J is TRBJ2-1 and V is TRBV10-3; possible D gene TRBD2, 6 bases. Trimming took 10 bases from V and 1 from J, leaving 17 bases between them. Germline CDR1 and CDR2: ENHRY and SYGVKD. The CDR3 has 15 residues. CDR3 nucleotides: TGTGCCACCTCCCCCGGGAGCACGTCCTACAATGAGCAGTTCTTC. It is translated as CATSPGSTSYNEQFF.

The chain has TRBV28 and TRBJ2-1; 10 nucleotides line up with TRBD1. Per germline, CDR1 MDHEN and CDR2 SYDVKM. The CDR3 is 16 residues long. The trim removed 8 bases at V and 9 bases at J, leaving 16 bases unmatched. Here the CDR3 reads CASQLLPGQGKGEQFF. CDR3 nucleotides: TGTGCCAGCCAGCTACTCCCGGGACAGGGGAAGGGTGAGCAGTTCTTC.

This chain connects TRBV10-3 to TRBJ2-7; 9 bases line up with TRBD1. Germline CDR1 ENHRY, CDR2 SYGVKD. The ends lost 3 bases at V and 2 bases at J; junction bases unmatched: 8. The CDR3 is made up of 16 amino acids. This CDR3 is CAISDTPGTGTYEQYF. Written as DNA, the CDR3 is TGTGCCATCAGTGACACCCCCGGGACAGGGACCTACGAGCAGTACTTC.

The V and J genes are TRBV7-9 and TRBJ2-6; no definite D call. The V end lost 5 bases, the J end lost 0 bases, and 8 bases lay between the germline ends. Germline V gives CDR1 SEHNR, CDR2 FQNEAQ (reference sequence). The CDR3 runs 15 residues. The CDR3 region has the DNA TGTGCCAGCAGCATAGGGCTCTCTGGGGCCAACGTCCTGACTTTC. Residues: CASSIGLSGANVLTF.

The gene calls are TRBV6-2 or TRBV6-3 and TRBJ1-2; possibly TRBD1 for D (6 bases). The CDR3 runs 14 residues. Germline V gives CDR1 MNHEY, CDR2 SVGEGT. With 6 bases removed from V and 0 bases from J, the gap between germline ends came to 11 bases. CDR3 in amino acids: CASSRDNANYGYTF. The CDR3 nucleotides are TGTGCCAGCAGCCGGGACAATGCTAACTATGGCTACACCTTC.

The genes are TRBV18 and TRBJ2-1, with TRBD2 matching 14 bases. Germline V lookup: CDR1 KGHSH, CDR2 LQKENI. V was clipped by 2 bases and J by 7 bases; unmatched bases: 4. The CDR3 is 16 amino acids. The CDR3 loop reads CASSPTGLAGENEQFF. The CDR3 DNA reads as TGTGCCAGCTCACCAACGGGACTAGCGGGAGAGAATGAGCAGTTCTTC.

CDR3 sequence reads: CASSQGAAGGPNTQYF. As DNA, the CDR3 is TGCGCCAGCAGCCAAGGAGCAGCGGGAGGGCCGAATACGCAGTATTTT. The V gene is TRBV4-3, the J gene TRBJ2-3; TRBD2 matches at 10 bases. V dropped 1 base and J dropped 7; count of bases not matched to a gene: 8. Germline values: CDR1 LGHNA, CDR2 YSLEER. This CDR3 has 16 residues.

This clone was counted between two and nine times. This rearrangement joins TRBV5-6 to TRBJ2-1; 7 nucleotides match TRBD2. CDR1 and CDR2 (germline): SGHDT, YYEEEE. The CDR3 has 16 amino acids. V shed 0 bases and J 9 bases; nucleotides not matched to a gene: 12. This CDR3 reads CASSLGWTRLKGEQFF. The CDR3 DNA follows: TGTGCCAGCAGCTTGGGGTGGACTAGGCTGAAGGGTGAGCAGTTCTTC.

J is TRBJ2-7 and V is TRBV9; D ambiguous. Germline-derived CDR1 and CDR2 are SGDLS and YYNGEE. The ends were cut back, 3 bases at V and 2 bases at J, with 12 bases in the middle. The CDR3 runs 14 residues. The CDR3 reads CASSAGSGPYEQYF. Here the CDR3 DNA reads TGTGCCAGCAGCGCAGGTTCTGGTCCCTACGAGCAGTACTTC.

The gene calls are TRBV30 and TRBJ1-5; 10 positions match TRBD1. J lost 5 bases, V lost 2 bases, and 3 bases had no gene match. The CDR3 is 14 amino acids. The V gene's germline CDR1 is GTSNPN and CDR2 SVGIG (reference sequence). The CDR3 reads CAWSLTGGDQPQHF. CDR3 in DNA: TGTGCCTGGAGTTTGACAGGGGGCGATCAGCCCCAGCATTTT.

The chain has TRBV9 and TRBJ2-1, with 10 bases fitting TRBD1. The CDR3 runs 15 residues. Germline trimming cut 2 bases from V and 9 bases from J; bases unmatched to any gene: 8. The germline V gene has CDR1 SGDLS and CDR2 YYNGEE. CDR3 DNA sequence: TGTGCCAGCAGCGTGCAAGGGACAGGGGAGAGTGAGCAGTTCTTC. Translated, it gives CASSVQGTGESEQFF.

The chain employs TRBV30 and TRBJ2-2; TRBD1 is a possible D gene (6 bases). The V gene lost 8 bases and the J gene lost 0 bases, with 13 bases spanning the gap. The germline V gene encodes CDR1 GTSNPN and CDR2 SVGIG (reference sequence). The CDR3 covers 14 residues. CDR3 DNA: TGTGCCCGAGGGGGACAAACGAACACCGGGGAGCTGTTTTTT. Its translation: CARGGQTNTGELFF. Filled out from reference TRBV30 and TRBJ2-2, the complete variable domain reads SQTIHQWPATLVQPVGSPLSLECTVEGTSNPNLYWYRQAAGRGLQLLFYSVGIGQISSEVPQNLSASRPQDRQFILSSKKLLLSDSGFYLCARGGQTNTGELFFGEGSRLTVL.

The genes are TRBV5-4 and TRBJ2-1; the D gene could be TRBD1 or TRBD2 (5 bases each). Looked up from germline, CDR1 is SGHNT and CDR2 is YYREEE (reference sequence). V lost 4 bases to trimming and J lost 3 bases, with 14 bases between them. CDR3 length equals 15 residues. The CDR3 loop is CASSPVRGVYNEQFF. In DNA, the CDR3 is TGTGCCAGCAGCCCGGTAAGAGGGGTCTACAATGAGCAGTTCTTC.

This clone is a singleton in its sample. The CDR3 loop reads CASSHGTGGLVNTEAFF. The CDR3 DNA sequence: TGCGCCAGCAGCCACGGGACAGGGGGCTTAGTGAACACTGAAGCTTTCTTT. This chain connects TRBV4-3 to TRBJ1-1; TRBD1 matches at 12 bases. This CDR3 contains 17 residues. Trimming at V came to 3 bases and at J to 0 bases, leaving 5 bases not matched to a gene. Germline loops: CDR1 LGHNA, CDR2 YSLEER.

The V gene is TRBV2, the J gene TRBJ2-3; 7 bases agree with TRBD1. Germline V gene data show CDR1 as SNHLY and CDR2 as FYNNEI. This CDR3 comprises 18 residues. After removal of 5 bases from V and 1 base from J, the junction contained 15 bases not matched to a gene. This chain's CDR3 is CASSRTSRQGYGTDTQYF. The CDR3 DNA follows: TGTGCCAGCAGTAGAACAAGCAGACAGGGTTATGGCACAGATACGCAGTATTTT. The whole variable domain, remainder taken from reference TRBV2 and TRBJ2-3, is EPEVTQTPSHQVTQMGQEVILRCVPISNHLYFYWYRQILGQKVEFLVSFYNNEISEKSEIFDDQFSVERPDGSNFTLKIRSTKLEDSAMYFCASSRTSRQGYGTDTQYFGPGTRLTVL.

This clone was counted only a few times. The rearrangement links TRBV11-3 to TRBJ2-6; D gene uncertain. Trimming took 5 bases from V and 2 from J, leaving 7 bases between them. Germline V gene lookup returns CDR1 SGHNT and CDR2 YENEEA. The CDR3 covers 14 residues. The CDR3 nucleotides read TGTGCCAGCAGCGAAAGGCCTGGGGCCAACGTCCTGACTTTC. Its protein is CASSERPGANVLTF.

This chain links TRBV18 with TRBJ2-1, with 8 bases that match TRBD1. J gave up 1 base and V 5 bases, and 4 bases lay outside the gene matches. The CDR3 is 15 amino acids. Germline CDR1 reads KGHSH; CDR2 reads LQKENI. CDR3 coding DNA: TGTGCCAGCTCAACCGGGACAGGTTCCTACAATGAGCAGTTCTTC. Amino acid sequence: CASSTGTGSYNEQFF.

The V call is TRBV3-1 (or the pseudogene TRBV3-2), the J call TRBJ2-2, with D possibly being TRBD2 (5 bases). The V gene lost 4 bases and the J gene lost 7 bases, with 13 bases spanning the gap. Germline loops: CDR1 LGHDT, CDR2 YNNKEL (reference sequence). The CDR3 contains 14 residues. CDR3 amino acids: CASSPTRVGGELFF. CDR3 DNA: TGTGCCAGCAGCCCTACTAGAGTGGGCGGGGAGCTGTTTTTT.

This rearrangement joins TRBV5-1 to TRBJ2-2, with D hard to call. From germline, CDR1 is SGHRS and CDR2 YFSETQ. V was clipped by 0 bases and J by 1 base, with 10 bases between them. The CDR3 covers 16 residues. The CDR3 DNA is TGCGCCAGCAGCTTGGCCGGGCAGAGGAACACCGGGGAGCTGTTTTTT. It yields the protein CASSLAGQRNTGELFF. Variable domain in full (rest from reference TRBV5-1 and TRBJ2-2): KAGVTQTPRYLIKTRGQQVTLSCSPISGHRSVSWYQQTPGQGLQFLFEYFSETQRNKGNFPGRFSGRQFSNSRSEMNVSTLELGDSALYLCASSLAGQRNTGELFFGEGSRLTVL.

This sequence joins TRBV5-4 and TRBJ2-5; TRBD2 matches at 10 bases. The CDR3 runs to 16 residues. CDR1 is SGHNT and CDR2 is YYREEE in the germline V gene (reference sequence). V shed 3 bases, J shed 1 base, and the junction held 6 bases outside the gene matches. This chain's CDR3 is CASSSLAGSSQETQYF. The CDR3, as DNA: TGTGCCAGCAGCTCACTAGCGGGAAGTAGCCAAGAGACCCAGTACTTC.

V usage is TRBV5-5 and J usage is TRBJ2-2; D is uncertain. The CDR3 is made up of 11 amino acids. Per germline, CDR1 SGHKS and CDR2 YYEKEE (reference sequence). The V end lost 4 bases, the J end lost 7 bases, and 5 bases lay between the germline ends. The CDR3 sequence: CASSPGGELFF. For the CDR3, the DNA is TGTGCCAGCAGCCCCGGCGGGGAGCTGTTTTTT. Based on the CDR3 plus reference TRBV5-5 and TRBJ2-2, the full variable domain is DAGVTQSPTHLIKTRGQQVTLRCSPISGHKSVSWYQQVLGQGPQFIFQYYEKEERGRGNFPDRFSARQFPNYSSELNVNALLLGDSALYLCASSPGGELFFGEGSRLTVL.

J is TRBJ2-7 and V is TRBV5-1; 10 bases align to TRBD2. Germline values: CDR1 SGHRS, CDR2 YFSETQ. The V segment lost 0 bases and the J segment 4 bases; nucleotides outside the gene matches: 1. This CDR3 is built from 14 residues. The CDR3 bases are TGCGCCAGCAGCTTGGGGACTAGCGGTTACGAGCAGTACTTC. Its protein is CASSLGTSGYEQYF. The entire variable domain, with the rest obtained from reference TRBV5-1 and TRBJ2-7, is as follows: KAGVTQTPRYLIKTRGQQVTLSCSPISGHRSVSWYQQTPGQGLQFLFEYFSETQRNKGNFPGRFSGRQFSNSRSEMNVSTLELGDSALYLCASSLGTSGYEQYFGPGTRLTVT.